This T cell receptor beta chain was recovered during a study of blood T cell repertoires in COVID-19. Overall study context: COVID-19 samples collected from the United States, Italy and Spain covered acute and convalescent phases. T cells, B-cell-depleted T cells, or PBMCs supplied cDNA or gDNA.

The CDR3 is 14 amino acids. With 2 bases removed from V and 0 bases from J, the gap between germline ends came to 6 bases. CDR1 MDHEN and CDR2 SYDVKM come from the germline V gene. In the original workflow: Amplification with reference gene primers provided the estimates of nucleated cell counts. Generated by immunoSEQ multiplex PCR, the TCRdb table keeps only in-frame clones and is missing some. The V and J calls and the clone size are those of that table, but D and trimming were determined from the DNA. The sample has roughly 16,000 clones, approximately 85% seen once; the top ten hold 35%. Sequencing was carried out using peripheral blood. The chain has TRBV28 and TRBJ2-3; D call uncertain. The sequence was obtained from a man aged 65 to 79 in a cohort sampled during active COVID-19. The CDR3 DNA follows: TGTGCCAGCAGTTTACCCCCAAGCACAGATACGCAGTATTTT. It translates to CASSLPPSTDTQYF. The full variable domain, completed using reference TRBV28 and TRBJ2-3, is DVKVTQSSRYLVKRTGEKVFLECVQDMDHENMFWYRQDPGLGLRLIYFSYDVKMKEKGDIPEGYSVSREKKERFSLILESASTNQTSMYLCASSLPPSTDTQYFGPGTRLTVL.